Detailed here is one T cell receptor (beta chain). The time point: 2014-2015 season, pre-vaccination. The assay was immunoSEQ multiplex PCR, and TCRdb's table has in-frame clones only and misses some. The profile covers thousands of clones, with more than 65% appearing a single time and about 3% taken by the ten largest. The source of the sample is a study of follicular helper T cells after annual influenza vaccination. This CDR3 has 12 residues. The germline V and J ends were trimmed by 0 bases and 13 bases, with 10 bases remaining between them. Germline V gene sequence: CDR1 LNHNV, CDR2 YYDKDF (reference sequence).

The source was CXCR5+ CD38- circulating T follicular helper cells from blood, collected on the day of influenza vaccination. Subset in this sample: circulating Tfh, non-naive CD4+CXCR5+PD-1+ (ICOS+CD38+ or ICOS-CD38-). J is TRBJ1-5 and V is TRBV15; no reliable D call. This receptor was identified in an adult who received the influenza vaccine. In nucleotides, the CDR3 is TGTGCCACCAGCAGAGATTCCGGGCCTCAGCATTTT. Amino acids: CATSRDSGPQHF.